The sequence of this T cell receptor beta chain was determined in a study of T cell responses to AZD1222 COVID-19 vaccine. Study findings and constraints: Vaccine-associated CD4 TCRs spanned spike, dominant at 160-218 and 743-854. Reportedly, nearly half of unique spike TCRs recognized epitopes outside B.1.351/B.1.1.7 mutations. Females outnumbered males among donors, who were mostly white British; clonal diversity was possibly underestimated.

A word on this clone: Its specificity is not known.

V gave up 1 base and J gave up 0 bases, with 10 bases separating them. This CDR3 comprises 16 residues. CDR1 is SSHAT, CDR2 FNYEAQ, per germline (reference sequence). Measured with immunoSEQ multiplex PCR; TCRdb has only the in-frame clones, and not every one. The profile shows more than 95,000 clones, roughly 86% of them singletons. Sequences were derived from peripheral blood, sampled 28 days after the second AZD1222 dose. The chain uses TRBV7-7 and TRBJ1-3; D call uncertain. The sequence was collected from an adult who received the AZD1222 COVID-19 vaccine. The CDR3 DNA is TGTGCCAGCAGCTTAGGAACTTGGAGCTCTGGAAACACCATATATTTT. This codes for CASSLGTWSSGNTIYF.